This paragraph reports one T cell receptor beta chain. The antigen remains undetermined. Profiling relied on immunoSEQ multiplex PCR, and the TCRdb table lists in-frame clones only, not all of them. The sample yields 60,000 to 75,000 clones, approximately 80% seen once. There are 14 residues in the CDR3. From germline, CDR1 is SGHAT and CDR2 FQDESV (reference sequence). V trimming: 5 bases; J trimming: 8 bases; junction bases outside the gene matches: 6. This specimen belongs to a study of OX40 agonist ivuxolimab in advanced cancers. As for the study in general: Every 2 weeks, patients received ivuxolimab intravenously, dosed at 0.01 to 10 mg/kg. One patient with hepatocellular carcinoma and two with cutaneous melanoma, three in all, had partial responses. Study outcomes and limitations: Part of the nonresponder group also had normalized T-cell clonal expansion that was low.

Baseline, cycle 4 day 1, and cycle 7 day 1 were the blood sampling points. This chain links TRBV11-1 with TRBJ1-4, with TRBD1 matching over 9 bases. This receptor was taken from an adult with an advanced solid tumor such as melanoma, head and neck, liver or kidney cancer. Sequenced here: CD4+ or CD8+ T cells sorted from blood, sampled in a trial of the OX40 agonist ivuxolimab. The CDR3 DNA is TGTGCCAGCAGCATACAGGGGGCAGGGGAAAAACTGTTTTTT. Translation: CASSIQGAGEKLFF.